The next 30 T cell receptor beta chains were all read from a single sample in a study of T cells in Graves' hyperthyroidism and ophthalmopathy. Regions amplified from RNA transcripts were the TCR beta CDR3 regions. TCR CDR3 underwent first-round RT-PCR with the HTBI primer set. Via MiXCR, TCRdb re-called the multiplex PCR reads, giving one row per CDR3 protein. The table shows 200,000 to 250,000 distinct CDR3 sequences, with less than 20% occurring only once. Material: blood. These receptors came from a woman aged 18-29 years with Graves' ophthalmopathy.

This clonotype was counted at least ten times. The chain recombines TRBV11-3 with TRBJ2-6; possibly TRBD1 or TRBD2 for D (5 bases each). The germline V gene encodes CDR1 SGHNT and CDR2 YENEEA. Trimming removed 3 bases from V and 3 bases from J, with 9 bases in between. CDR3 length: 15 residues. Here the CDR3 reads CASSFEGLGANVLTF. CDR3 coding DNA: TGTGCCAGCAGCTTTGAGGGGCTTGGGGCCAACGTCCTGACTTTC.

Ten or more counts support this clonotype. The genes are TRBV7-8 and TRBJ1-3; D remains ambiguous. The CDR3 totals 13 residues. V lost 5 bases and J 7 bases, leaving 12 bases between the germline ends. From germline, CDR1 is SGHVS and CDR2 FQNEAQ. The CDR3 reads CASSTRKDNTIYF. CDR3 DNA: TGTGCCAGCAGCACCCGCAAGGATAACACCATATATTTT.

CDR3 sequence: CSASIAGGWNTEAFF. The CDR3 DNA is TGCAGTGCTAGCATAGCGGGGGGGTGGAACACTGAAGCTTTCTTT. V and J are TRBV20-1 and TRBJ1-1; weak D call: TRBD1 (5 bases). Trimming took off 3 bases at V and 1 base at J, with 15 bases between the two ends. In germline, CDR1 is DFQATT, CDR2 SNEGSKA (reference sequence). CDR3 length equals 15 residues.

The genes are TRBV7-9 and TRBJ2-5; 13 bases map to TRBD2. The CDR3 has 15 residues. CDR1 is SEHNR and CDR2 is FQNEAQ in the germline V gene (reference sequence). V was pared by 5 bases and J by 5 bases, with 5 bases of the junction left unmatched. The CDR3 region is CASSRGLAGVETQYF. DNA of the CDR3: TGTGCCAGCAGCCGCGGACTAGCGGGAGTTGAGACCCAGTACTTC.

This clonotype was counted many times. This rearrangement joins TRBV20-1 to TRBJ1-6; D is unresolved. V lost 1 base, J lost 10 bases, and 11 bases lay in between. CDR3 length: 13 amino acids. CDR1 is DFQATT, CDR2 SNEGSKA, per germline (reference sequence). The CDR3 nucleotides read TGCAGTGCTAGAGCGGACTCTCGATCACCCCTCCACTTT. As protein: CSARADSRSPLHF.

This clonotype was picked up many times. V and J are TRBV12-3 or TRBV12-4 and TRBJ1-3; 7 nucleotides line up with TRBD1. The CDR3 has 13 residues. The trim removed 10 bases at V and 7 bases at J, leaving 10 bases unmatched. CDR3 protein: CATEGQAGNTIYF. The CDR3 nucleotides read TGTGCCACCGAAGGACAGGCCGGGAACACCATATATTTT.

In this sample, this clonotype turned up many times. This chain uses TRBV6-2 or TRBV6-3 with TRBJ1-1; no firm D call. The CDR3 is 14 amino acids. Deletions cut 5 bases from V and 3 bases from J, with 13 bases between. CDR1 MNHEY and CDR2 SVGEGT come from the germline V gene. For the CDR3, the DNA is TGTGCCAGCAGTCCCCCTCGGGCGTACACTGAAGCTTTCTTT. Protein: CASSPPRAYTEAFF.

This clonotype was found many times. The chain uses TRBV20-1 and TRBJ2-3; 7 bases are a match to TRBD1. V gave up 6 bases and J gave up 2 bases; unmatched junction bases: 8. Germline V CDR1 and CDR2: DFQATT, SNEGSKA (reference sequence). The CDR3 is 14 amino acids. The CDR3 DNA reads TGCAGTGCCGTCAAGGGGGCGTACACAGATACGCAGTATTTT. Translated: CSAVKGAYTDTQYF.

In this sample, this clonotype turned up many times. V is TRBV7-3 and J is TRBJ2-3; 14 positions agree with TRBD2. The ends lost 5 bases at V and 3 bases at J; junction bases unmatched: 4. CDR1 and CDR2 from the germline V gene are SGHTA and FQGTGA. The CDR3 consists of 16 residues. The CDR3 DNA sequence: TGTGCCAGCAGCCGGACTAGCGGGGGGCAAACAGATACGCAGTATTTT. Translated: CASSRTSGGQTDTQYF. Looking up the rest from reference TRBV7-3 and TRBJ2-3 gives the full variable domain: GAGVSQTPSNKVTEKGKYVELRCDPISGHTALYWYRQSLGQGPEFLIYFQGTGAADDSGLPNDRFFAVRPEGSVSTLKIQRTERGDSAVYLCASSRTSGGQTDTQYFGPGTRLTVL.

This clonotype was seen a handful of times. The V call is TRBV5-5, the J call TRBJ2-3; D is unclear. The CDR3 sequence is 13 residues long. Between the trimmed V and J ends, which lost 5 bases and 5 bases, there was a span of 12 bases. Germline CDR1 SGHKS, CDR2 YYEKEE (reference sequence). The CDR3 loop reads CASSDGSGDTQYF. CDR3 sequence (DNA): TGTGCCAGCAGTGACGGGTCGGGAGATACGCAGTATTTT.

V usage is TRBV20-1 and J usage is TRBJ2-2; TRBD1 matches 7 bases. J gave up 0 bases and V 3 bases, and 4 bases lay outside the gene matches. The CDR3 has 15 amino acids. CDR1 and CDR2 from the germline V gene are DFQATT and SNEGSKA (reference sequence). In DNA, the CDR3 is TGCAGTGCTAGTCGACAGGGAGCGAACACCGGGGAGCTGTTTTTT. Protein product: CSASRQGANTGELFF.

This clonotype was observed at least ten times. This rearrangement joins TRBV20-1 to TRBJ2-7; 8 bases are a match to TRBD1. Germline V gives CDR1 DFQATT, CDR2 SNEGSKA (reference sequence). This CDR3 contains 15 residues. V shed 0 bases and J 2 bases; nucleotides not matched to a gene: 6. The DNA of the CDR3 is TGCAGTGCTAGAGATTTCAGGGGGCGGCCCTACGAGCAGTACTTC. Translating gives CSARDFRGRPYEQYF.

This clonotype was picked up a small number of times. The chain couples TRBV5-1 to TRBJ2-1, with 9 positions matching TRBD2. This CDR3 spans 16 amino acids. V shed 0 bases, J shed 0 bases, and the junction held 1 base outside the gene matches. Germline V gives CDR1 SGHRS, CDR2 YFSETQ. CDR3 sequence reads: CASSLVAGASYNEQFF. DNA for the CDR3: TGCGCCAGCAGCTTGGTAGCGGGGGCCTCCTACAATGAGCAGTTCTTC.

This clonotype was seen many times. The rearrangement uses TRBV7-3 and TRBJ1-1; the D is unclear. CDR1 SGHTA and CDR2 FQGTGA come from the germline V gene. Trimming removed 5 bases from V and 5 bases from J, with 15 bases in between. There are 14 residues in the CDR3. In nucleotides, the CDR3 is TGTGCCAGCAGCCCCGGTGGGTCTGGGACTGAAGCTTTCTTT. Translation: CASSPGGSGTEAFF.

This clonotype was observed many times. The chain is built from TRBV19 and TRBJ1-5; no clear D. Trimming removed 10 bases at V and 1 base at J, with 8 bases between. CDR1 is LNHDA and CDR2 is SQIVND in the germline V gene (reference sequence). The CDR3 length is 12 residues. The CDR3 DNA reads as TGTGCCACCGGACCGAGCAATCAGCCCCAGCATTTT. Amino acid sequence: CATGPSNQPQHF.

This clonotype was seen repeatedly, ten times or more. The rearrangement joins TRBV28 to TRBJ2-3; D not resolved. The CDR3 runs 12 residues. V was cut by 5 bases and J by 2 bases, with 5 bases left in between. Germline V gives CDR1 MDHEN, CDR2 SYDVKM. The CDR3 loop reads CASSRPTDTQYF. As DNA, the CDR3 is TGTGCCAGCAGTAGACCCACAGATACGCAGTATTTT. The variable domain in full, with the rest retrieved from reference TRBV28 and TRBJ2-3, is DVKVTQSSRYLVKRTGEKVFLECVQDMDHENMFWYRQDPGLGLRLIYFSYDVKMKEKGDIPEGYSVSREKKERFSLILESASTNQTSMYLCASSRPTDTQYFGPGTRLTVL.

At least ten counts were recorded for this clonotype. The V and J genes are TRBV28 and TRBJ1-2, with unresolved D. V was pared by 7 bases and J by 7 bases, with 19 bases between. The CDR3 extends over 14 amino acids. Germline CDR1 MDHEN, CDR2 SYDVKM. Here the CDR3 DNA reads TGTGCCAGCACCCACCGCGATGGTAATGGTGGCTACACCTTC. This translates into CASTHRDGNGGYTF.

Many counts were recorded for this clonotype. V gene TRBV5-1 combines with J gene TRBJ1-1; unclear D gene. Germline V gene lookup returns CDR1 SGHRS and CDR2 YFSETQ. The CDR3 consists of 14 residues. V was shortened by 0 bases and J by 2 bases, with 8 bases between the two germline ends. In DNA form, the CDR3 reads TGCGCCAGCAGCTTGGATGTCTTCAACACTGAAGCTTTCTTT. It yields the protein CASSLDVFNTEAFF. The whole variable domain, filled in from reference TRBV5-1 and TRBJ1-1, reads KAGVTQTPRYLIKTRGQQVTLSCSPISGHRSVSWYQQTPGQGLQFLFEYFSETQRNKGNFPGRFSGRQFSNSRSEMNVSTLELGDSALYLCASSLDVFNTEAFFGQGTRLTVV.

This clonotype appeared many times. The chain joins TRBV24-1 to TRBJ1-1, with D hard to call. The length of the CDR3 is 13 residues. The germline gives CDR1 KGHDR, CDR2 SFDVKD. Trimming took 1 base from V and 10 from J, leaving 12 bases between them. The CDR3 protein is CATSDFSGTVAFF. The CDR3, as DNA: TGTGCCACCAGTGATTTTTCGGGAACGGTAGCTTTCTTT.

This clonotype came up a few times. The gene calls are TRBV9 and TRBJ2-3, with D tentatively TRBD1 or TRBD2 (5 bases each). The CDR3 consists of 15 residues. Germline assignment: CDR1 SGDLS and CDR2 YYNGEE. Deletions cut 4 bases from V and 5 bases from J, with 17 bases between. Here the CDR3 DNA reads TGTGCCAGCAGCTCACTAGGGGCCTTGGGAGATACGCAGTATTTT. Translated, it gives CASSSLGALGDTQYF. The full variable domain, with the rest looked up from reference TRBV9 and TRBJ2-3, is DSGVTQTPKHLITATGQRVTLRCSPRSGDLSVYWYQQSLDQGLQFLIQYYNGEERAKGNILERFSAQQFPDLHSELNLSSLELGDSALYFCASSSLGALGDTQYFGPGTRLTVL.

This clonotype has at least ten counts. The chain links TRBV5-6 to TRBJ1-2; TRBD1 matches at 7 bases. Trimming cost V 4 bases and J 2 bases; bases outside gene matches: 5. This CDR3 has 14 residues. Germline V gene data show CDR1 as SGHDT and CDR2 as YYEEEE. CDR3: CASSEGDSNYGYTF. DNA of the CDR3: TGTGCCAGCAGCGAGGGGGACAGCAACTATGGCTACACCTTC.

This clonotype was detected ten times or more. The CDR3 region is CASSAQGAAYTEAFF. The CDR3, as DNA: TGTGCCAGCAGCGCACAGGGGGCTGCGTACACTGAAGCTTTCTTT. This sequence joins TRBV7-6 and TRBJ1-1; 9 bases are a match to TRBD1. The CDR3 runs to 15 residues. CDR1 SGHVS and CDR2 FNYEAQ come from the germline V gene. The trim removed 5 bases at V and 3 bases at J, leaving 7 bases unmatched.

The J gene is TRBJ2-2, the V gene TRBV4-1, with 15 bases identical to TRBD2. This CDR3 is built from 19 residues. The V segment lost 4 bases and the J segment 4 bases; nucleotides outside the gene matches: 10. Looked up from germline, CDR1 is MGHRA and CDR2 is YSYEKL. The CDR3 nucleotides are TGCGCCAGCAGCCCCCCAGGGGGACTAGCGGGAGGTGGCACCGGGGAGCTGTTTTTT. Its translation: CASSPPGGLAGGGTGELFF.

The J gene is TRBJ2-1, the V gene TRBV11-2, with 12 bases identical to TRBD1. J lost 7 bases, V lost 5 bases, and 18 bases had no gene match. This CDR3 contains 19 residues. Germline assignment: CDR1 SGHAT and CDR2 FQNNGV. CDR3 loop: CASSPGGFGTGGGPNEQFF. Here the CDR3 DNA reads TGTGCCAGCAGCCCAGGTGGATTTGGGACAGGGGGCGGGCCAAATGAGCAGTTCTTC.

This clonotype showed up many times. The chain carries TRBV20-1 and TRBJ2-7; the match to TRBD1 covers 9 bases. This CDR3 is 14 amino acids long. The V and J ends lost 0 bases and 5 bases, in that order; junction bases with no gene match: 5. Germline V CDR1 and CDR2: DFQATT, SNEGSKA (reference sequence). The CDR3 nucleotides are TGCAGTGCTAGAGATCCGTGGGACAGGGACGAGCAGTACTTC. Residues: CSARDPWDRDEQYF.

This clonotype was observed at least ten times. This chain uses TRBV20-1 with TRBJ2-7; 16 nucleotides agree with TRBD2. The germline gives CDR1 DFQATT, CDR2 SNEGSKA (reference sequence). This CDR3 spans 18 amino acids. V lost 0 bases and J lost 4; bases outside the gene matches: 9. Here the CDR3 DNA reads TGCAGTGCTAGAGATTGGGGGACTAGCGGGGGGGCCGTGTACGAGCAGTACTTC. This sequence encodes CSARDWGTSGGAVYEQYF.

This clonotype showed up many times. V usage is TRBV30 and J usage is TRBJ2-3; 9 bases align to TRBD2. Germline V gives CDR1 GTSNPN, CDR2 SVGIG (reference sequence). The length of the CDR3 is 13 residues. V dropped 8 bases and J dropped 9; count of bases not matched to a gene: 12. The CDR3 region has the DNA TGTGCCCTCGTCTCGGGACTAGCTTTCACGCAGTATTTT. Translating it yields CALVSGLAFTQYF. Supplemented by reference TRBV30 and TRBJ2-3, the full variable domain reads SQTIHQWPATLVQPVGSPLSLECTVEGTSNPNLYWYRQAAGRGLQLLFYSVGIGQISSEVPQNLSASRPQDRQFILSSKKLLLSDSGFYLCALVSGLAFTQYFGPGTRLTVL.

With respect to this clonotype: With a much larger clone just one base away, this may be a read error. The gene calls are TRBV13 and TRBJ2-7, with TRBD2 identical over 8 bases. CDR1 PRHDT and CDR2 FYEKMQ come from the germline V gene (reference sequence). The CDR3 extends over 15 amino acids. CDR3 sequence reads: CACSFFSGASYEQYF. In DNA form, the CDR3 reads TGTGCCTGCAGCTTTTTTAGCGGGGCGTCCTACGAGCAGTACTTC.

This clonotype was recorded many times. V usage is TRBV20-1 and J usage is TRBJ1-2, with TRBD1 matching 7 bases. V lost 6 bases and J lost 2; bases outside the gene matches: 9. From germline, CDR1 is DFQATT and CDR2 SNEGSKA (reference sequence). The length of the CDR3 is 14 residues. CDR3 nucleotide sequence: TGCAGTGCGCATACAACAGGGGCCAACTATGGCTACACCTTC. Translated: CSAHTTGANYGYTF.

This clonotype has a handful of counts. The V gene is TRBV29-1, the J gene TRBJ2-1; 14 positions match TRBD2. The CDR3 has 15 amino acids. V was pared by 7 bases and J by 5 bases, with 7 bases of the junction left unmatched. Germline V gene data show CDR1 as SQVTM and CDR2 as ANQGSEA. CDR3 sequence: CSARGLAGGNNEQFF. DNA of the CDR3: TGCAGCGCCAGAGGACTAGCGGGGGGCAACAATGAGCAGTTCTTC.